This T cell receptor (beta chain) was identified in a study of blood T cell repertoires in COVID-19. For the study at large: COVID-19 samples from acute and convalescent phases originated in the United States, Italy and Spain. PBMCs, B-cell-depleted T cells, or T cells were the source of the cDNA or gDNA that made up the material.

Per the original data handling: Estimates of nucleated cell counts were drawn from the amplification of reference gene primers. Profiled with immunoSEQ multiplex PCR; TCRdb holds only in-frame clones, not every one. D and trimming come from the DNA, and the V and J calls and clone size come from that table. This table holds 150,000 to 200,000 clones, about 85% found once. This clone was detected only a few times. Trimming at V came to 4 bases and at J to 2 bases, leaving 3 bases not matched to a gene. Germline loops: CDR1 SQVTM, CDR2 ANQGSEA. The CDR3 has 13 amino acids. The sequenced sample was peripheral blood. The clonotype comes from a human donor with acute or convalescent COVID-19. The donor label of this sample is uncertain. The chain combines TRBV29-1 with TRBJ2-5, with TRBD1 matching over 8 bases. CDR3 sequence (DNA): TGCAGCGTTGTTGGACAGGGACAAGAGACCCAGTACTTC. The encoded protein is CSVVGQGQETQYF. Full variable domain (missing parts from reference TRBV29-1 and TRBJ2-5): SAVISQKPSRDICQRGTSLTIQCQVDSQVTMMFWYRQQPGQSLTLIATANQGSEATYESGFVIDKFPISRPNLTFSTLTVSNMSPEDSSIYLCSVVGQGQETQYFGPGTRLLVL.